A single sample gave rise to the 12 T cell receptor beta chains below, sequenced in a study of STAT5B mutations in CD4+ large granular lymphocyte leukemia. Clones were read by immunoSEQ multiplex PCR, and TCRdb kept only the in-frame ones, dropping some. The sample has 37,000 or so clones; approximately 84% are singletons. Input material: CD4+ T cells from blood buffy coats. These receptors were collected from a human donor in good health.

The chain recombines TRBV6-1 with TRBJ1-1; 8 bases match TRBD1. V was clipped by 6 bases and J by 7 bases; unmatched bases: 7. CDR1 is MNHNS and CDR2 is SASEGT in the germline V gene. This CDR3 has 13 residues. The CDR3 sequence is CASREYTGGEAFF. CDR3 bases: TGTGCCAGCAGAGAATACACAGGGGGTGAAGCTTTCTTT.

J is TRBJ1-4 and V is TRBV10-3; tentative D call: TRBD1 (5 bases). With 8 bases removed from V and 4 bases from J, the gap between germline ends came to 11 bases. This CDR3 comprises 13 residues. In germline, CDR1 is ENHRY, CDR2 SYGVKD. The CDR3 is CAIAGGNNEKLFF. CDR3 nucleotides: TGTGCCATCGCGGGGGGAAATAATGAAAAACTGTTTTTT.

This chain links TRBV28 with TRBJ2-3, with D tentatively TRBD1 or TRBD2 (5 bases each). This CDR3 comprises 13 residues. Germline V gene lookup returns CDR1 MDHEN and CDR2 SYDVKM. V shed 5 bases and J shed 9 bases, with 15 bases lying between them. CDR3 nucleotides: TGTGCCAGCAGTGTCGGGACCCCAAACACGCAGTATTTT. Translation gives CASSVGTPNTQYF.

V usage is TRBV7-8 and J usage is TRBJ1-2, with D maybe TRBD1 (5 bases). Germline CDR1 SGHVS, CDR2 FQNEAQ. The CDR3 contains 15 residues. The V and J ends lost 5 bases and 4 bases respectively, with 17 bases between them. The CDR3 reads CASSLGIRDGYGYTF. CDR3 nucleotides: TGTGCCAGCAGCCTCGGTATCAGGGATGGCTATGGCTACACCTTC.

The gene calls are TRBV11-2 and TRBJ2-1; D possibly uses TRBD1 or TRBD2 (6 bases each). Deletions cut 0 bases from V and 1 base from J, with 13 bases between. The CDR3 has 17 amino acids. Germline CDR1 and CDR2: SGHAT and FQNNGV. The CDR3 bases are TGTGCCAGCAGCTTAGAAGGGGGGACTGGGTCCTACAATGAGCAGTTCTTC. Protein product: CASSLEGGTGSYNEQFF.

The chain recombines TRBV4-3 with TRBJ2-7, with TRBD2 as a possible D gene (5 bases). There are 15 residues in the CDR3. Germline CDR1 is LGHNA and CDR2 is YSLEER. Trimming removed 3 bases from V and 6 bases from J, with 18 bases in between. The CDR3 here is CASSQGVGQRGEQYF. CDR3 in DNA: TGCGCCAGCAGCCAGGGAGTAGGGCAAAGAGGCGAGCAGTACTTC.

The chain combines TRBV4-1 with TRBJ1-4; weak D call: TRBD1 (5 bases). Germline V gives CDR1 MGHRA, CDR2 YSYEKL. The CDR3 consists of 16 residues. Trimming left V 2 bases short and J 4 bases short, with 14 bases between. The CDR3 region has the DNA TGCGCCAGCAGCCAATCAACAGGAGGATTTAATGAAAAACTGTTTTTT. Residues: CASSQSTGGFNEKLFF.

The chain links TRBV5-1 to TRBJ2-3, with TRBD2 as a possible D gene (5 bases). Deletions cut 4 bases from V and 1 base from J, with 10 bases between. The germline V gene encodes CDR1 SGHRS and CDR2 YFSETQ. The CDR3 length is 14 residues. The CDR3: CASSVGAGTDTQYF. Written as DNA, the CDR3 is TGCGCCAGCAGCGTGGGAGCGGGCACAGATACGCAGTATTTT.

The CDR3 is CASSLRREYNEQFF. The DNA of the CDR3 is TGTGCCAGCAGCTTACGCAGGGAGTACAATGAGCAGTTCTTC. This rearrangement joins TRBV11-2 to TRBJ2-1, with D perhaps TRBD1 or TRBD2 (5 bases each). CDR1 and CDR2 from the germline V gene are SGHAT and FQNNGV. The CDR3 is 14 amino acids. The V end was cut by 2 bases, the J end by 4 bases, with 9 bases between. The whole variable domain, remainder taken from reference TRBV11-2 and TRBJ2-1, is EAGVAQSPRYKIIEKRQSVAFWCNPISGHATLYWYQQILGQGPKLLIQFQNNGVVDDSQLPKDRFSAERLKGVDSTLKIQPAKLEDSAVYLCASSLRREYNEQFFGPGTRLTVL.

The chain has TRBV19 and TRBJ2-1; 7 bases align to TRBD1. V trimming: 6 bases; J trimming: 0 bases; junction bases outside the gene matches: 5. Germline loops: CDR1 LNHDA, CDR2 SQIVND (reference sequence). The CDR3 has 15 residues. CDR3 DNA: TGTGCCAGTAGGAACAGGGGAAGCTCCTACAATGAGCAGTTCTTC. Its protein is CASRNRGSSYNEQFF.

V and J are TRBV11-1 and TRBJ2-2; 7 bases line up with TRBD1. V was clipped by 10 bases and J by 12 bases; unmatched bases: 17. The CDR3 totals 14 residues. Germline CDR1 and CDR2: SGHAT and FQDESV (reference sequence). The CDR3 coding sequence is TGTGCCACCACGGCCCGAGGGGGCGAAAAGAAGCTGTTTTTT. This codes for CATTARGGEKKLFF.

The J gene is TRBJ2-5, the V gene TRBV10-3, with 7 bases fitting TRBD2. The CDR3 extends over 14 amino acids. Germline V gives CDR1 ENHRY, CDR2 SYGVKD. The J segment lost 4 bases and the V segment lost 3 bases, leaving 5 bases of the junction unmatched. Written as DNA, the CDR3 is TGTGCCATCAGTGAAGCGAGCGGGGTAGAGACCCAGTACTTC. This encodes CAISEASGVETQYF.